These T cell receptor beta chains were read from a single sample in a study of blood T cell repertoires in COVID-19. The method was immunoSEQ multiplex PCR; TCRdb's version includes in-frame clones alone and lacks a portion of them. The table lists 200,000 to 300,000 clones, about 82% of them singletons, with 5% to 7% in the top ten. The sample taken for sequencing was peripheral blood. These receptors originate from a woman aged 55-70 years with active or convalescent COVID-19. The CDR3 runs from the conserved cysteine through the conserved F or W. A D gene is named only where the DNA matches it firmly. Rows give clone size only sometimes, using once, few, many, or a class for an expanded clone.

D	V	size	J	DNA	CDR3
TRBD2	TRBV3-1/TRBV3-2	-	TRBJ2-5	TGTGCCAGCAGCCCTCGGACTAGCGGGGGGATGACGGAGACCCAGTACTTC	CASSPRTSGGMTETQYF
TRBD1	TRBV6-1	few	TRBJ1-2	TGTGCCAGCAGTCCCCTCCGGACAGGCCTCTATGGCTACACCTTC	CASSPLRTGLYGYTF
-	TRBV6-6	-	TRBJ1-5	TGTGCCAGCAGTCTGGGAGTTGGCGGCCTATCTAATCAGCCCCAGCATTTT	CASSLGVGGLSNQPQHF
-	TRBV7-8	few	TRBJ1-5	TGTGCCAGCAGCGCAGGGAGGGTTAACAATCAGCCCCAGCATTTT	CASSAGRVNNQPQHF
-	TRBV5-8	-	TRBJ1-1	TGTGCCAGCAGCCCGACTGGACTTGCAGCTTTCTTT	CASSPTGLAAFF
TRBD2	TRBV9	-	TRBJ2-7	TGTGCCAGCAGCGTAGGAGCGGGAAGTATGTACGAGCAGTACTTC	CASSVGAGSMYEQYF
TRBD1	TRBV7-8	once	TRBJ2-2	TGTGCCAGCAGCAATTCGGGACAGGGGAACACCGGGGAGCTGTTTTTT	CASSNSGQGNTGELFF
-	TRBV29-1	-	TRBJ2-1	TGCAGCGTTGAGCTTGAGGGGCAGTTCTTC	CSVELEGQFF
TRBD2	TRBV30	-	TRBJ2-1	TGTGCCTGGAGTGGATCGAGCGGGAGGAGAAATGAGCAGTTCTTC	CAWSGSSGRRNEQFF
TRBD1	TRBV6-5	-	TRBJ1-2	TGTGCCAGCAGTAGACAGGCAGGGGGGGGCTACACCTTC	CASSRQAGGGYTF
TRBD2	TRBV19	-	TRBJ2-7	TGTGCCAGTAGACTAGCGGGAGGGCTGGGCGAGCAGTACTTC	CASRLAGGLGEQYF
TRBD2	TRBV10-3	-	TRBJ2-1	TGTGCCATCAGTGAGTCTAACGGGAGGGCCTACAATGAGCAGTTCTTC	CAISESNGRAYNEQFF
-	TRBV5-1	-	TRBJ2-5	TGCGCCAGCAGCCACACTTCCCACGGAGCAGAGACCCAGTACTTC	CASSHTSHGAETQYF
-	TRBV21-1	-	TRBJ1-3	TGTGCCAGCGGGAGTGGGTGGATAGCTGGAAACACCATATATTTT	CASGSGWIAGNTIYF
-	TRBV3-1/TRBV3-2	-	TRBJ1-4	TGTGCCAGCAGCCCCAAGTCGGGACACGGAATGGAAAAACTGTTTTTT	CASSPKSGHGMEKLFF
-	TRBV19	-	TRBJ1-2	TGTGCCAGTAGTATAGGGACAGACTATGGCTACACCTTC	CASSIGTDYGYTF
-	TRBV6-1	-	TRBJ2-5	TGTGCCAGCAGTGATTCGGGTGTAGAGACCCAGTACTTC	CASSDSGVETQYF
-	TRBV5-6	-	TRBJ2-7	TGTGCCAGCAGCTTGGGCGGACAGTACCACGAGCAGTACTTC	CASSLGGQYHEQYF
-	TRBV6-4	-	TRBJ2-1	TGTGCCAGGTCCTTTCCGACGGAGTGGATGAATGAGCAGTTCTTC	CARSFPTEWMNEQFF
TRBD1	TRBV29-1	once	TRBJ2-7	TGCAGCCATACCGGGACAGCTTACGAGCAGTACTTC	CSHTGTAYEQYF
TRBD1	TRBV4-1	-	TRBJ1-5	TGCGCCAGCAGCCAAGAGGGACAGGGGTATCAGCCCCAGCATTTT	CASSQEGQGYQPQHF
TRBD2	TRBV4-1	-	TRBJ2-1	TGCGCCAGCAGCCATTCGGGACTAGCGGGAAGTAATGAGCAGTTCTTC	CASSHSGLAGSNEQFF
-	TRBV5-1	-	TRBJ2-3	TGCGCCAGCAGCTTGGAGTCTACAGGCACAGATACGCAGTATTTT	CASSLESTGTDTQYF
-	TRBV5-3	-	TRBJ1-5	TGTGCCAGAAGCCGACACGCCAATCAGCCCCAGCATTTT	CARSRHANQPQHF
-	TRBV27	few	TRBJ2-1	TGTGCCAGCAGTTTAACTTTAGGGGGCTACAATGAGCAGTTCTTC	CASSLTLGGYNEQFF
TRBD1	TRBV2	-	TRBJ2-5	TGTGCCAGCAGTGACCCAACAGGGGAAGAGACCCAGTACTTC	CASSDPTGEETQYF
TRBD1	TRBV2	-	TRBJ2-5	TGTGCCAGCAGGCCGGGCAGGGGGCTTGTGACCCAGTACTTC	CASRPGRGLVTQYF
-	TRBV7-7	few	TRBJ2-2	TGTGCTAGCAGCAAAGACCCAGGGGTAGCCGGGGAGCTGTTTTTT	CASSKDPGVAGELFF
-	TRBV6-5	-	TRBJ2-5	TGTGCCAGCAGCCCCGGTTCCCAAGAGACCCAGTACTTC	CASSPGSQETQYF
TRBD2	TRBV27	-	TRBJ2-7	TGTGCCAGCAGCCGAGGACTAGCCTACGAGCAGTACTTC	CASSRGLAYEQYF
TRBD1	TRBV5-1	-	TRBJ1-2	TGCGCCAGCAGCCGATCCGGGACAGGAACCAACTATGGCTACACCTTC	CASSRSGTGTNYGYTF
-	TRBV19	-	TRBJ2-1	TGTGCCAGTAGTACCCCCGGGTCTAACAATGAGCAGTTCTTC	CASSTPGSNNEQFF
TRBD1	TRBV27	-	TRBJ1-6	TGTGCCAGCAGTTTTTCGGGACAGGGGGCGATCTCACCCCTCCACTTT	CASSFSGQGAISPLHF
-	TRBV5-1	-	TRBJ2-1	TGCGCCAGCAGCTTACAAATGGGGGGCTACAATGAGCAGTTCTTC	CASSLQMGGYNEQFF
TRBD1	TRBV24-1	once	TRBJ1-2	TGTGCCACCAGTGAGAATGGACAGGCCTCAGCCTATGGCTACACCTTC	CATSENGQASAYGYTF
-	TRBV3-1/TRBV3-2	once	TRBJ1-6	TGTGCCAGCAGCCAGACCGGGGGTTCACCCCTCCACTTT	CASSQTGGSPLHF
TRBD2	TRBV4-1	-	TRBJ2-7	TGCGCCAGCAGCCAATGGGGACTAGCGGGAGGTCAGCGGTACGAGCAGTACTTC	CASSQWGLAGGQRYEQYF
-	TRBV5-1	-	TRBJ1-2	TGCGCCAGCAGCTTGGGAGGGTATGGCTACACCTTC	CASSLGGYGYTF
-	TRBV28	-	TRBJ1-1	TGTGCCAGCAGTCCCTCGGGGGGCAGGGGTGAAGCTTTCTTT	CASSPSGGRGEAFF
TRBD1	TRBV30	-	TRBJ1-5	TGTGCCTGGAGTGTACCCGGGGACAGGGGGGTCTGGTTCAATCAGCCCCAGCATTTT	CAWSVPGDRGVWFNQPQHF
TRBD2	TRBV5-5	-	TRBJ2-7	TGTGCCAGCAGCCGCGGACTAGCTAACGAGCAGTACTTC	CASSRGLANEQYF
TRBD2	TRBV7-8	-	TRBJ2-3	TGTGCCAGCAGCTTGGCGGGAGGGCCCTCAGATACGCAGTATTTT	CASSLAGGPSDTQYF